These 29 T cell receptor beta chains came from one sample sequenced in a study of T cell clonotyping in hematopoietic cell transplantation. Sequencing used immunoSEQ multiplex PCR; TCRdb keeps in-frame clones, though not all of them. The table includes thousands of clones, around four fifths detected once. Regarding time point: recipient sample about 28 days before transplant, after cytoreduction. The material was peripheral blood mononuclear cells, obtained before stem cell transplant. Source of these receptors: a man in his 60s with acute myeloid leukemia. Some clones in this sample may be carry-over from other donors' samples.

This clone was detected once. The V gene is TRBV29-1, the J gene TRBJ1-5; D not resolved. Trimming left V 4 bases short and J 6 bases short, with 13 bases between. CDR3 length equals 13 residues. Germline values: CDR1 SQVTM, CDR2 ANQGSEA. The CDR3 region is CSVAGQDGQPQHF. CDR3 nucleotide sequence: TGCAGCGTTGCTGGGCAGGACGGTCAGCCCCAGCATTTT.

The V call is TRBV6-1, the J call TRBJ2-1; D call uncertain. Between the trimmed V and J ends, which lost 7 bases and 0 bases, there was a span of 13 bases. The CDR3 contains 15 residues. Germline values: CDR1 MNHNS, CDR2 SASEGT. CDR3 loop: CASTQDPSSYNEQFF. CDR3 nucleotide sequence: TGTGCCAGCACTCAGGACCCGAGCTCCTACAATGAGCAGTTCTTC.

This clone turned up a few times. The chain joins TRBV6-4 to TRBJ1-2, with 9 bases matching TRBD1. In germline, CDR1 is MRHNA, CDR2 SNTAGT. This CDR3 region has 15 residues. Losses at the gene ends were 3 bases for V and 4 bases for J; bases not matched to a gene: 6. The chain's CDR3 is CASSEEQGAGYGYTF. DNA of the CDR3: TGTGCCAGCAGTGAGGAACAGGGGGCAGGCTATGGCTACACCTTC.

This clone occurred once. The rearrangement joins TRBV28 to TRBJ2-1, with 10 positions matching TRBD2. V trimming: 5 bases; J trimming: 3 bases; junction bases outside the gene matches: 7. CDR1 is MDHEN, CDR2 SYDVKM, per germline. The CDR3 is 16 amino acids. This CDR3 is CASSPTGLAHYNEQFF. CDR3 DNA sequence: TGTGCCAGCAGTCCAACGGGACTAGCGCACTACAATGAGCAGTTCTTC. The full variable domain, completed using reference TRBV28 and TRBJ2-1, is DVKVTQSSRYLVKRTGEKVFLECVQDMDHENMFWYRQDPGLGLRLIYFSYDVKMKEKGDIPEGYSVSREKKERFSLILESASTNQTSMYLCASSPTGLAHYNEQFFGPGTRLTVL.

The V gene is TRBV11-2, the J gene TRBJ2-3; 10 nucleotides match TRBD2. The V gene's germline CDR1 is SGHAT and CDR2 FQNNGV. The J segment lost 4 bases and the V segment lost 2 bases, leaving 3 bases of the junction unmatched. The CDR3 has 15 amino acids. The CDR3 is CASSLILAGSDTQYF. The CDR3 DNA reads as TGTGCCAGCAGCTTAATACTAGCGGGGTCAGATACGCAGTATTTT.

The chain combines TRBV11-2 with TRBJ2-2; D not certain. CDR3 length: 15 amino acids. The ends were cut back, 1 base at V and 2 bases at J, with 8 bases in the middle. Germline CDR1 reads SGHAT; CDR2 reads FQNNGV. The CDR3 coding sequence is TGTGCCAGCAGCTTAGGGCTGGTTAACACCGGGGAGCTGTTTTTT. Its translation is CASSLGLVNTGELFF.

The chain couples TRBV2 to TRBJ2-3, with D unresolved. V was clipped by 7 bases and J by 0 bases, with 11 bases between them. There are 14 residues in the CDR3. Germline V CDR1 and CDR2: SNHLY, FYNNEI. Here the CDR3 reads CASTLGPSTDTQYF. The CDR3 nucleotides read TGTGCCAGCACTCTCGGACCAAGCACAGATACGCAGTATTTT.

The CDR3 DNA reads TGTGCCAGCAGGACGGGGCCAGAGACCCAGTACTTC. This codes for CASRTGPETQYF. The rearrangement uses TRBV6-1 and TRBJ2-5; D could derive from TRBD1 or TRBD2 (5 bases each). The V and J ends lost 6 bases and 4 bases respectively, with 9 bases between them. The V gene's germline CDR1 is MNHNS and CDR2 SASEGT. The CDR3 loop spans 12 amino acids.

V is TRBV4-1 and J is TRBJ2-7, with D hard to call. From germline, CDR1 is MGHRA and CDR2 YSYEKL. CDR3 length: 15 residues. Trimming cost V 0 bases and J 1 base, with 10 bases left between them. The CDR3 protein is CASSQDFYRSYEQYF. Here the CDR3 DNA reads TGCGCCAGCAGCCAAGATTTTTACAGATCCTACGAGCAGTACTTC.

To note about this clone: Germline is not matched at one junction end, which may reflect a read error. The sample holds other DNA sequences that translate to the same CDR3. The rearrangement uses TRBV6-5 and TRBJ2-7; 10 nucleotides match TRBD2. CDR3 length equals 15 residues. Germline V gene sequence: CDR1 MNHEY, CDR2 SVGAGI. For the CDR3, the DNA is TGTGCCAGCAGTACAAGCGGGGGGGCCGGGAGCGAGCAGTACTTT. It encodes CASSTSGGAGSEQYF.

A single count supports this clone. CDR3 nucleotide sequence: TGTGCCAGCAGCCCGGGGACAGCCCCGGGGGCCAACGTCCTGACTTTC. Encoded protein: CASSPGTAPGANVLTF. The rearrangement uses TRBV5-4 and TRBJ2-6; 7 bases align to TRBD1. V shed 4 bases and J 4 bases; nucleotides not matched to a gene: 8. The germline gives CDR1 SGHNT, CDR2 YYREEE (reference sequence). The CDR3 runs to 16 residues.

This chain links TRBV2 with TRBJ2-7, with 7 bases fitting TRBD1. Per the germline V gene, CDR1 is SNHLY and CDR2 is FYNNEI. The CDR3 runs to 16 residues. The V segment lost 6 bases and the J segment 3 bases; nucleotides outside the gene matches: 14. CDR3 protein: CASSHATGRGSYEQYF. The CDR3 nucleotides are TGTGCCAGCAGCCATGCCACGGGCAGGGGGAGCTACGAGCAGTACTTC.

The chain couples TRBV9 to TRBJ2-5; tentatively, D is TRBD1 or TRBD2 (5 bases each). Germline CDR1 is SGDLS and CDR2 is YYNGEE. The CDR3 consists of 14 residues. Trimming removed 2 bases at V and 5 bases at J, with 13 bases between. DNA of the CDR3: TGTGCCAGCAGCGTGGGACCCCTCGGGGAGACCCAGTACTTC. This encodes CASSVGPLGETQYF.

This chain uses TRBV7-9 with TRBJ2-7; D uncertain. Trimming cost V 3 bases and J 2 bases, with 8 bases left between them. Per the germline V gene, CDR1 is SEHNR and CDR2 is FQNEAQ (reference sequence). This CDR3 is 13 amino acids long. CDR3 DNA sequence: TGTGCCAGCAGCTTTGGATTCCCCTACGAGCAGTACTTC. Amino acid sequence: CASSFGFPYEQYF. The full variable domain, completed using reference TRBV7-9 and TRBJ2-7, is DTGVSQNPRHKITKRGQNVTFRCDPISEHNRLYWYRQTLGQGPEFLTYFQNEAQLEKSRLLSDRFSAERPKGSFSTLEIQRTEQGDSAMYLCASSFGFPYEQYFGPGTRLTVT.

The rearrangement joins TRBV30 to TRBJ2-7; 9 nucleotides agree with TRBD1. J lost 4 bases, V lost 3 bases, and 10 bases had no gene match. In germline, CDR1 is GTSNPN, CDR2 SVGIG (reference sequence). The CDR3 spans 15 residues. This CDR3 is CAWRRPGQGRYEQYF. As DNA, the CDR3 is TGTGCCTGGAGGCGACCGGGACAGGGAAGGTACGAGCAGTACTTC. The full variable domain, in which reference TRBV30 and TRBJ2-7 provide the parts outside the CDR3, is SQTIHQWPATLVQPVGSPLSLECTVEGTSNPNLYWYRQAAGRGLQLLFYSVGIGQISSEVPQNLSASRPQDRQFILSSKKLLLSDSGFYLCAWRRPGQGRYEQYFGPGTRLTVT.

The chain recombines TRBV5-4 with TRBJ2-7; tentatively, D is TRBD1 (6 bases). Trimming pared 3 bases from V and 0 bases from J, leaving 16 bases between. Germline assignment: CDR1 SGHNT and CDR2 YYREEE (reference sequence). This CDR3 has 16 residues. The DNA for the CDR3 is TGTGCCAGCAGCTATTCCGGGACAAGGTCCTCCTACGAGCAGTACTTC. It translates to CASSYSGTRSSYEQYF.

Only a few counts were recorded for this clone. This chain connects TRBV6-1 to TRBJ1-3; D gene uncertain. This CDR3 is built from 17 residues. V was cut by 1 base and J by 0 bases, with 13 bases left in between. Germline V gene data show CDR1 as MNHNS and CDR2 as SASEGT. Written as DNA, the CDR3 is TGTGCCAGCAGTGAAGGGAGGGCTCTACCCTCTGGAAACACCATATATTTT. Translated: CASSEGRALPSGNTIYF.

Points on this clone: The same CDR3 also results from other DNA sequences found in this sample. This chain uses TRBV5-4 with TRBJ2-5; tentatively, D is TRBD2 (6 bases). Germline CDR1 reads SGHNT; CDR2 reads YYREEE (reference sequence). The CDR3 runs 14 residues. V was clipped by 4 bases and J by 1 base, with 11 bases between them. The CDR3 sequence is CASSLAGTQETQYF. The CDR3 nucleotides are TGTGCCAGCAGCCTGGCGGGGACCCAAGAGACCCAGTACTTC.

V usage is TRBV2 and J usage is TRBJ2-7; 13 bases line up with TRBD2. J gave up 7 bases and V 4 bases, and 7 bases lay outside the gene matches. This CDR3 is built from 15 residues. The germline V gene encodes CDR1 SNHLY and CDR2 FYNNEI. The CDR3 protein is CASSGLAGGELEQYF. CDR3 nucleotides: TGTGCCAGCAGTGGACTAGCGGGAGGAGAATTGGAGCAGTACTTC.

This clone was found once. At the DNA level, this CDR3 is encoded by other sequences in the same sample as well. The V call is TRBV30, the J call TRBJ2-2, with D hard to call. Trimming left V 3 bases short and J 3 bases short, with 8 bases between. The CDR3 covers 13 residues. The germline V gene has CDR1 GTSNPN and CDR2 SVGIG (reference sequence). CDR3 in amino acids: CAWRGYYTGELFF. DNA for the CDR3: TGTGCCTGGAGAGGCTATTACACCGGGGAGCTGTTTTTT.

The V gene is TRBV6-5, the J gene TRBJ2-7; 9 nucleotides agree with TRBD2. Looked up from germline, CDR1 is MNHEY and CDR2 is SVGAGI. J was trimmed by 7 bases and V by 8 bases; bases with no gene match: 9. The CDR3 runs 13 residues. Here the CDR3 DNA reads TGTGCCAGCGGGCGGGGGGGGCCCGGGGAGCAGTACTTC. Its protein product is CASGRGGPGEQYF.

The chain employs TRBV11-2 and TRBJ2-1, with no clear D. The V gene's germline CDR1 is SGHAT and CDR2 FQNNGV. This CDR3 comprises 15 residues. Trimming shortened V by 2 bases and J by 5 bases, and 13 bases separated the two germline ends. The CDR3 DNA follows: TGTGCCAGCAGCTTAATTCTCGCAGCCAACAATGAGCAGTTCTTC. Translating it yields CASSLILAANNEQFF.

J is TRBJ2-3 and V is TRBV29-1; D gene ambiguous. Germline V lookup: CDR1 SQVTM, CDR2 ANQGSEA. V was pared by 3 bases and J by 0 bases, with 10 bases between. This CDR3 contains 14 residues. CDR3 in DNA: TGCAGCGTTGACTCCGGGTCTAGCACAGATACGCAGTATTTT. As protein: CSVDSGSSTDTQYF.

This clone was seen a handful of times. V gene TRBV29-1 combines with J gene TRBJ1-1; TRBD1 is a possible D gene (6 bases). Per germline, CDR1 SQVTM and CDR2 ANQGSEA. CDR3 length equals 13 residues. V was clipped by 6 bases and J by 4 bases, with 15 bases between them. The CDR3 spells CSVEQGVGTEAFF. CDR3 coding DNA: TGCAGCGTGGAACAGGGCGTTGGCACTGAAGCTTTCTTT.

This clone was recorded once. The V and J genes are TRBV30 and TRBJ2-5; D might be TRBD2 (6 bases). There are 12 residues in the CDR3. Trimming left V 3 bases short and J 11 bases short, with 16 bases between. Germline assignment: CDR1 GTSNPN and CDR2 SVGIG (reference sequence). The CDR3 loop reads CAWSPRGGGQYF. The CDR3 DNA follows: TGTGCCTGGAGCCCGCGTGGGGGAGGACAGTACTTC.

The V call is TRBV6-1, the J call TRBJ2-5; 8 bases line up with TRBD1. Trimming cost V 1 base and J 5 bases; bases outside gene matches: 6. CDR1 is MNHNS, CDR2 SASEGT, per germline. The CDR3 is 15 amino acids. CDR3 bases: TGTGCCAGCAGTGAAGTGCAGGGGGCCTTTGAGACCCAGTACTTC. This translates into CASSEVQGAFETQYF.

This chain connects TRBV19 to TRBJ2-1; D may be TRBD2 (5 bases). CDR1 is LNHDA and CDR2 is SQIVND in the germline V gene (reference sequence). The CDR3 contains 12 residues. V gave up 6 bases and J gave up 5 bases, with 8 bases separating them. CDR3 bases: TGTGCCAGTAGGGGAGCGAACAATGAGCAGTTCTTC. Translation: CASRGANNEQFF. The full variable domain, its missing parts supplied by reference TRBV19 and TRBJ2-1, is DGGITQSPKYLFRKEGQNVTLSCEQNLNHDAMYWYRQDPGQGLRLIYYSQIVNDFQKGDIAEGYSVSREKKESFPLTVTSAQKNPTAFYLCASRGANNEQFFGPGTRLTVL.

This sequence joins TRBV29-1 and TRBJ2-1, with 11 bases lining up with TRBD1. Trimming at V came to 4 bases and at J to 2 bases, leaving 10 bases not matched to a gene. CDR1 is SQVTM, CDR2 ANQGSEA, per germline. The CDR3 has 17 amino acids. The CDR3 spells CSVAGDRGVLPYNEQFF. CDR3 bases: TGCAGCGTTGCGGGGGACAGGGGGGTCCTTCCCTACAATGAGCAGTTCTTC.

The chain uses TRBV7-3 and TRBJ2-5; TRBD1 matches 7 bases. The V gene end was trimmed by 3 bases and the J gene end by 6 bases; junction bases not matched to a gene: 10. CDR1 and CDR2 (germline): SGHTA, FQGTGA. The CDR3 is 15 amino acids. Here the CDR3 reads CASSFPTGLGKTQYF. CDR3 sequence (DNA): TGTGCCAGCAGCTTTCCGACAGGGCTCGGGAAGACCCAGTACTTC. Based on the CDR3 plus reference TRBV7-3 and TRBJ2-5, the full variable domain is GAGVSQTPSNKVTEKGKYVELRCDPISGHTALYWYRQSLGQGPEFLIYFQGTGAADDSGLPNDRFFAVRPEGSVSTLKIQRTERGDSAVYLCASSFPTGLGKTQYFGPGTRLLVL.